The 6 T cell receptor beta chains below were found in one sample sequenced in a study of blood T cell repertoires in COVID-19 (dated by TCRdb to 2020 to 2022). To prepare the library, the immunoSEQ multiplex PCR assay was applied. TCRdb stores this immuneACCESS table with in-frame sequences only. Part of the clones is absent; in the studies checked, under half of the shortfall reflects unresolved V genes, and no reason is known for the rest. Within this sample are about 420,000 clones, with 80% to 90% of them counted one time only. The ten largest clones represent 0.8% to 0.9% of the sample. Sample: peripheral blood. The receptors come from a young man with COVID-19, enrolled during active disease.

Worth noting for this clone: Other DNA sequences in this specimen translate into the identical CDR3. The chain links TRBV19 to TRBJ1-4; weak D call: TRBD1 (5 bases). The CDR3 extends over 15 amino acids. Between the trimmed V and J ends, which lost 6 bases and 0 bases, there was a span of 11 bases. Germline V lookup: CDR1 LNHDA, CDR2 SQIVND (reference sequence). The CDR3: CASSGTAATNEKLFF. The DNA of the CDR3 is TGTGCCAGTAGCGGGACTGCAGCAACTAATGAAAAACTGTTTTTT. The complete variable domain, with remaining parts taken from reference TRBV19 and TRBJ1-4, reads DGGITQSPKYLFRKEGQNVTLSCEQNLNHDAMYWYRQDPGQGLRLIYYSQIVNDFQKGDIAEGYSVSREKKESFPLTVTSAQKNPTAFYLCASSGTAATNEKLFFGSGTQLSVL.

This chain uses TRBV2 with TRBJ1-5; 9 bases agree with TRBD1. The CDR3 has 14 residues. Trimming cost V 3 bases and J 7 bases; bases outside gene matches: 4. Germline V gene data show CDR1 as SNHLY and CDR2 as FYNNEI. DNA of the CDR3: TGTGCCAGCAGTGAGCGGGACAGGGTCCAGCCCCAGCATTTT. Amino acids: CASSERDRVQPQHF.

This chain uses TRBV2 with TRBJ1-5, with no clear D. V was cut by 7 bases and J by 3 bases, with 16 bases left in between. CDR3 length: 15 residues. Germline V CDR1 and CDR2: SNHLY, FYNNEI. The CDR3 DNA follows: TGTGCCAGCACTCTGGGAGACCTAAACAATCAGCCCCAGCATTTT. Encoded protein: CASTLGDLNNQPQHF.

This chain connects TRBV27 to TRBJ1-2; D is ambiguous. Trimming removed 6 bases at V and 3 bases at J, with 11 bases between. This CDR3 has 13 amino acids. Germline V CDR1 and CDR2: MNHEY, SMNVEV (reference sequence). Here the CDR3 reads CASRDTSDYGYTF. CDR3 coding DNA: TGTGCCAGCAGAGACACCTCTGACTATGGCTACACCTTC.

V is TRBV5-6 and J is TRBJ2-3, with 10 bases matching TRBD2. CDR3 length equals 15 residues. Trimming took 4 bases from V and 6 from J; bases not matched to a gene: 8. Looked up from germline, CDR1 is SGHDT and CDR2 is YYEEEE. The CDR3 nucleotides read TGTGCCAGCAGCGCAAGCGGGAGGGGCTTCGATACGCAGTATTTT. Translated, it gives CASSASGRGFDTQYF.

The chain couples TRBV27 to TRBJ2-1; 8 nucleotides align to TRBD2. After removal of 2 bases from V and 14 bases from J, the junction contained 5 bases not matched to a gene. This CDR3 has 12 amino acids. Germline CDR1 and CDR2: MNHEY and SMNVEV (reference sequence). DNA for the CDR3: TGTGCCAGCAGTTTAACAGGGCGGGAGGAGTTCTTC. Residues: CASSLTGREEFF.